Presented here are 23 T cell receptor beta chains from one specimen sequenced in a study of blood T cell repertoires in COVID-19. The repertoire was sequenced with immunoSEQ multiplex PCR; TCRdb's copy has only in-frame clones and lacks some. The data contain approximately 94,000 clones, more than 70% of them singletons. The sample comprised peripheral blood. The receptors stem from a human donor in a cohort sampled during active COVID-19.

This chain connects TRBV2 to TRBJ1-5, with D possibly matching TRBD1 (5 bases). CDR1 SNHLY and CDR2 FYNNEI come from the germline V gene. This CDR3 spans 16 amino acids. The V and J ends lost 7 bases and 3 bases respectively, with 19 bases between them. The CDR3 DNA follows: TGTGCCAGCACCAAACGCTGGGACTCCTACAATCAGCCCCAGCATTTT. It codes for CASTKRWDSYNQPQHF.

This clone was counted between two and nine times. The V gene is TRBV18, the J gene TRBJ1-6; TRBD1 is a possible D gene (6 bases). Germline-derived CDR1 and CDR2 are KGHSH and LQKENI. The CDR3 length is 15 residues. The V and J ends lost 8 bases and 8 bases respectively, with 19 bases between them. The CDR3 DNA reads as TGTGCCAGCGCCCTCCGGACAGACTTTGATTCACCCCTCCACTTT. It translates to CASALRTDFDSPLHF.

This chain uses TRBV19 with TRBJ2-1; the match to TRBD2 covers 8 bases. Germline trimming cut 5 bases from V and 2 bases from J; bases unmatched to any gene: 8. The CDR3 runs to 16 residues. The germline gives CDR1 LNHDA, CDR2 SQIVND (reference sequence). CDR3 sequence: CASSPIGGATYNEQFF. CDR3 bases: TGTGCCAGTAGTCCCATCGGGGGGGCCACCTACAATGAGCAGTTCTTC.

This chain links TRBV11-3 with TRBJ2-7, with a weak D call TRBD1 (5 bases). CDR3 size: 17 residues. Germline V gene lookup returns CDR1 SGHNT and CDR2 YENEEA. V lost 0 bases to trimming and J lost 0 bases, with 15 bases between them. CDR3 region: CASSLDGGQGPSYEQYF. Here the CDR3 DNA reads TGTGCCAGCAGCTTAGACGGTGGGCAGGGTCCCTCCTACGAGCAGTACTTC.

There are a few counts of this clone. This sequence joins TRBV3-1 (or the pseudogene TRBV3-2) and TRBJ2-2; D uncertain. The CDR3 extends over 13 amino acids. V lost 6 bases and J lost 4, with 9 bases in between. The germline V gene encodes CDR1 LGHDT and CDR2 YNNKEL (reference sequence). The CDR3 nucleotides are TGTGCCAGCAGGGCAGCAGGCACCGGGGAGCTGTTTTTT. It translates to CASRAAGTGELFF.

The rearrangement joins TRBV6-5 to TRBJ1-2, with D unclear. Germline-derived CDR1 and CDR2 are MNHEY and SVGAGI. The CDR3 is 15 residues long. V was cut by 5 bases and J by 0 bases, with 13 bases left in between. CDR3 sequence reads: CASSPQATPNYGYTF. The CDR3 DNA reads TGTGCCAGCAGTCCCCAGGCTACCCCTAACTATGGCTACACCTTC.

The genes are TRBV4-1 and TRBJ2-6; 7 bases fit TRBD1. With V trimmed by 2 bases and J by 2 bases, 9 bases remained unmatched. CDR1 and CDR2 from the germline V gene are MGHRA and YSYEKL. This CDR3 comprises 18 residues. CDR3 sequence (DNA): TGCGCCAGCAGCCAACCGTCAGGGGGTAAGGCTGGGGCCAACGTCCTGACTTTC. Protein product: CASSQPSGGKAGANVLTF.

The chain couples TRBV4-1 to TRBJ2-3; TRBD2 agrees at 10 bases. Germline lookup yields CDR1 MGHRA and CDR2 YSYEKL. J gave up 5 bases and V 4 bases, and 9 bases lay outside the gene matches. The CDR3 is made up of 16 amino acids. CDR3 loop: CASSLVLAGVGDTQYF. The DNA for the CDR3 is TGCGCCAGCAGCCTAGTGCTAGCGGGGGTAGGAGATACGCAGTATTTT.

V is TRBV19 and J is TRBJ2-1; no definite D call. V lost 5 bases and J 0 bases, leaving 11 bases between the germline ends. Germline V gives CDR1 LNHDA, CDR2 SQIVND (reference sequence). The CDR3 runs to 15 residues. The CDR3: CASSARGGSYNEQFF. DNA for the CDR3: TGTGCCAGTAGTGCCCGAGGCGGCTCCTACAATGAGCAGTTCTTC.

This chain joins TRBV27 and TRBJ1-4; 7 bases map to TRBD1. This CDR3 region has 13 residues. The ends lost 10 bases at V and 3 bases at J; junction bases unmatched: 5. CDR1 MNHEY and CDR2 SMNVEV come from the germline V gene (reference sequence). This chain's CDR3 is CATAGGSNEKLFF. The CDR3 nucleotides are TGTGCCACCGCAGGGGGATCTAATGAAAAACTGTTTTTT.

The chain uses TRBV11-2 and TRBJ2-7; tentative D call: TRBD1 (6 bases). The CDR3 covers 14 residues. CDR1 and CDR2 (germline): SGHAT, FQNNGV. The germline V and J ends were trimmed by 5 bases and 2 bases, with 13 bases remaining between them. The chain's CDR3 is CASSRVGGPYEQYF. CDR3 sequence (DNA): TGTGCCAGCAGCAGAGTAGGGGGACCCTACGAGCAGTACTTC.

The chain combines TRBV5-5 with TRBJ2-5; possibly TRBD1 for D (5 bases). Germline-derived CDR1 and CDR2 are SGHKS and YYEKEE (reference sequence). The CDR3 runs 14 residues. The ends were cut back, 0 bases at V and 1 base at J, with 7 bases in the middle. CDR3 region: CASSLAQGQETQYF. CDR3 DNA sequence: TGTGCCAGCAGCTTGGCGCAGGGCCAAGAGACCCAGTACTTC.

The J gene is TRBJ2-5, the V gene TRBV11-3; no firm D call. The V end lost 5 bases, the J end lost 1 base, and 11 bases lay between the germline ends. From germline, CDR1 is SGHNT and CDR2 YENEEA. This CDR3 has 14 residues. The CDR3 loop is CASSPGTSQETQYF. The CDR3 DNA reads TGTGCCAGCAGCCCCGGTACGAGCCAAGAGACCCAGTACTTC.

This rearrangement joins TRBV18 to TRBJ1-4, with TRBD1 matching 7 bases. Germline V gene lookup returns CDR1 KGHSH and CDR2 LQKENI. V dropped 2 bases and J dropped 7; count of bases not matched to a gene: 7. The CDR3 length is 15 residues. The chain's CDR3 is CASSPISGGSEKLFF. The CDR3 DNA is TGTGCCAGCTCACCAATTTCAGGGGGAAGTGAAAAACTGTTTTTT. The full variable domain, in which reference TRBV18 and TRBJ1-4 provide the parts outside the CDR3, is NAGVMQNPRHLVRRRGQEARLRCSPMKGHSHVYWYRQLPEEGLKFMVYLQKENIIDESGMPKERFSAEFPKEGPSILRIQQVVRGDSAAYFCASSPISGGSEKLFFGSGTQLSVL.

This sequence joins TRBV27 and TRBJ2-6; 7 bases fit TRBD1. V dropped 7 bases and J dropped 0; count of bases not matched to a gene: 3. Germline values: CDR1 MNHEY, CDR2 SMNVEV (reference sequence). This CDR3 contains 15 residues. This CDR3 is CASTRGYSGANVLTF. Written as DNA, the CDR3 is TGTGCCAGCACCAGGGGGTACTCTGGGGCCAACGTCCTGACTTTC. Drawing the rest from reference TRBV27 and TRBJ2-6, the complete variable domain is EAQVTQNPRYLITVTGKKLTVTCSQNMNHEYMSWYRQDPGLGLRQIYYSMNVEVTDKGDVPEGYKVSRKEKRNFPLILESPSPNQTSLYFCASTRGYSGANVLTFGAGSRLTVL.

The chain has TRBV6-2 or TRBV6-3 and TRBJ1-2; D gene ambiguous. V was clipped by 2 bases and J by 0 bases, with 10 bases between them. CDR1 is MNHEY, CDR2 SVGEGT, per germline. The CDR3 consists of 15 residues. The CDR3 loop reads CASSYPHSANYGYTF. Written as DNA, the CDR3 is TGTGCCAGCAGTTACCCCCACAGTGCTAACTATGGCTACACCTTC.

The chain links TRBV7-2 to TRBJ2-5, with TRBD1 as a possible D gene (6 bases). This CDR3 is built from 16 residues. The germline gives CDR1 SGHTA, CDR2 FQGNSA. V shed 0 bases and J shed 2 bases, with 13 bases lying between them. CDR3 nucleotide sequence: TGTGCCAGCAGCTTAGCAGTCTCGACAGGACAAGAGACCCAGTACTTC. Its translation is CASSLAVSTGQETQYF.

The chain has TRBV5-1 and TRBJ2-5; D not certain. The V end was cut by 2 bases, the J end by 2 bases, with 10 bases between. The CDR3 is 14 residues long. Germline V CDR1 and CDR2: SGHRS, YFSETQ. The CDR3 here is CASSFGMPQETQYF. The CDR3 DNA sequence: TGCGCCAGCAGCTTTGGCATGCCTCAAGAGACCCAGTACTTC. Complete variable domain (other parts from reference TRBV5-1 and TRBJ2-5): KAGVTQTPRYLIKTRGQQVTLSCSPISGHRSVSWYQQTPGQGLQFLFEYFSETQRNKGNFPGRFSGRQFSNSRSEMNVSTLELGDSALYLCASSFGMPQETQYFGPGTRLLVL.

The V call is TRBV7-9, the J call TRBJ2-1; the D gene is possibly TRBD1 (7 bases). The V gene lost 5 bases and the J gene lost 9 bases, with 14 bases spanning the gap. The CDR3 extends over 13 amino acids. The germline V gene encodes CDR1 SEHNR and CDR2 FQNEAQ (reference sequence). CDR3 protein: CASSPWGDSEQFF. CDR3 DNA sequence: TGTGCCAGCAGCCCCTGGGGGGACAGTGAGCAGTTCTTC. Drawing the rest from reference TRBV7-9 and TRBJ2-1, the complete variable domain is DTGVSQNPRHKITKRGQNVTFRCDPISEHNRLYWYRQTLGQGPEFLTYFQNEAQLEKSRLLSDRFSAERPKGSFSTLEIQRTEQGDSAMYLCASSPWGDSEQFFGPGTRLTVL.

V is TRBV27 and J is TRBJ2-7, with a tentative D call TRBD2 (6 bases). V lost 2 bases and J lost 2, with 10 bases in between. Germline-derived CDR1 and CDR2 are MNHEY and SMNVEV (reference sequence). The CDR3 has 14 residues. In DNA, the CDR3 is TGTGCCAGCAGTTTAGGGGGAGGTGCCTACGAGCAGTACTTC. Translating it yields CASSLGGGAYEQYF.

The chain uses TRBV18 and TRBJ2-7; tentatively, D is TRBD1 (6 bases). V shed 6 bases and J shed 1 base, with 13 bases lying between them. CDR1 and CDR2 from the germline V gene are KGHSH and LQKENI. The CDR3 has 14 amino acids. Written as DNA, the CDR3 is TGTGCCAGCTCGGATTCCAGGGGATCCTACGAGCAGTACTTC. This codes for CASSDSRGSYEQYF.

In regard to this clone: At the DNA level, this CDR3 is encoded by other sequences in the same sample as well. This chain's CDR3 is CAISAGQGVYEQYF. CDR3 nucleotides: TGTGCCATCAGTGCCGGACAGGGGGTTTACGAGCAGTACTTC. The rearrangement links TRBV10-3 to TRBJ2-7, with TRBD1 matching 10 bases. V lost 4 bases, J lost 4 bases, and 4 bases stayed unmatched. Germline assignment: CDR1 ENHRY and CDR2 SYGVKD. This CDR3 region has 14 residues.

V is TRBV6-6 and J is TRBJ2-7; D possibly corresponds to TRBD2 (5 bases). Looked up from germline, CDR1 is MNHNY and CDR2 is SVGAGI (reference sequence). V gave up 6 bases and J gave up 1 base, with 10 bases separating them. This CDR3 is built from 13 residues. The CDR3 DNA reads TGTGCCAGCAGGATAGGACTTTCCTACGAGCAGTACTTC. It is translated as CASRIGLSYEQYF.